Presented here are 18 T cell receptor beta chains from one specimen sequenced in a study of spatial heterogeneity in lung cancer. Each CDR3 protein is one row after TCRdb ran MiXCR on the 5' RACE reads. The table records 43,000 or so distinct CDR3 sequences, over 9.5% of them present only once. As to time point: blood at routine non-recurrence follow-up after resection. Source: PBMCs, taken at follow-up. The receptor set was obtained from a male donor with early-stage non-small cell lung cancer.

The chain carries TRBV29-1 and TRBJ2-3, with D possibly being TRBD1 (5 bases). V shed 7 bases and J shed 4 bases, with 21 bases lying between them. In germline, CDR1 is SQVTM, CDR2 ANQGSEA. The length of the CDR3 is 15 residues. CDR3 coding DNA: TGCAGCGCCGCGCTGACAGACTTCTCCTCAGATACGCAGTATTTT. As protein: CSAALTDFSSDTQYF.

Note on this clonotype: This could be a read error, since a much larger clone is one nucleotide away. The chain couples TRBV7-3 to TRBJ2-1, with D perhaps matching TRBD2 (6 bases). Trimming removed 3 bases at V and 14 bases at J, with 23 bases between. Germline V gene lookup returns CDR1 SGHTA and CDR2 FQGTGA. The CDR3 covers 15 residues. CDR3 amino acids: CASSLEGGPGREKFF. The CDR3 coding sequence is TGTGCCAGCAGCTTGGAAGGTGGACCCGGCCGGGAGAAGTTCTTC.

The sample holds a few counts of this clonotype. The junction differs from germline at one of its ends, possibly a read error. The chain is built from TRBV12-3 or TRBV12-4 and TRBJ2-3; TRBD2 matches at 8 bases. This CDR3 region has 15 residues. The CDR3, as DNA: TGTGCCAGCAGCTTAGCGGGACGCAAAGCAGATACGCAGTATTTT. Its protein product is CASSLAGRKADTQYF.

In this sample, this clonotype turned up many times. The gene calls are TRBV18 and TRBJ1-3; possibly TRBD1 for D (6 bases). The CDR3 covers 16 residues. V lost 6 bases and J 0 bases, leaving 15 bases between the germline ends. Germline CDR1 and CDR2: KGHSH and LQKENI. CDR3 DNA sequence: TGTGCCAGCTCGAACCAGGGGCCGAGCTCTGGAAACACCATATATTTT. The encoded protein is CASSNQGPSSGNTIYF.

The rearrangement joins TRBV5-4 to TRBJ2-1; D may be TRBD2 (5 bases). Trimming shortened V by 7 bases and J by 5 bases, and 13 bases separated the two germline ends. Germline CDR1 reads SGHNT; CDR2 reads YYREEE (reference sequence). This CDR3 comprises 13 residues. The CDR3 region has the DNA TGTGCCAGCCAGCTTATAGCGAACAATGAGCAGTTCTTC. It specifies CASQLIANNEQFF.

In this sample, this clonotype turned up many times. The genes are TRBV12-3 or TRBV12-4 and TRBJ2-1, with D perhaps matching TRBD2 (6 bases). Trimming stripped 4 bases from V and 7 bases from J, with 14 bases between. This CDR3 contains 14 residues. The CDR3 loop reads CASSSPRELNEQFF. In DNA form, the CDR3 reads TGTGCCAGCAGTTCCCCTCGGGAGTTAAATGAGCAGTTCTTC.

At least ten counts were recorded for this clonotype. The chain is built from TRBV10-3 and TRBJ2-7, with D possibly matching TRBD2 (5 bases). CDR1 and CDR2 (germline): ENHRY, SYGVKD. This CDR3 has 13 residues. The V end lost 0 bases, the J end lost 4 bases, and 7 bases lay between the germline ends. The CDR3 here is CAISESRVYEQYF. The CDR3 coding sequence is TGTGCCATCAGTGAGTCGCGGGTTTACGAGCAGTACTTC.

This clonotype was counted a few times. In DNA, the CDR3 is TGTGCCAGCACAACCCGAGAGCGAAGCGAGCAGTACTTC. This sequence encodes CASTTRERSEQYF. The chain combines TRBV2 with TRBJ2-7; D is ambiguous. CDR3 length equals 13 residues. The V end lost 7 bases, the J end lost 6 bases, and 16 bases lay between the germline ends. The germline CDR1 and CDR2 sequences are SNHLY and FYNNEI.

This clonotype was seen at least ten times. In DNA form, the CDR3 reads TGTGCCAGCACGACACCCCTAGGGCACTCCTACAATGAGCAGTTCTTC. Translated, it gives CASTTPLGHSYNEQFF. The V and J genes are TRBV12-3 or TRBV12-4 and TRBJ2-1; D remains ambiguous. This CDR3 has 16 amino acids. V was pared by 7 bases and J by 0 bases, with 16 bases between.

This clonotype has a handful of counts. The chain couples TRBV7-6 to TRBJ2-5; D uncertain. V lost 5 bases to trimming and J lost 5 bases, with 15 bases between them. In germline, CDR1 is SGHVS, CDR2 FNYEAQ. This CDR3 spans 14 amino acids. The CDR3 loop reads CASSAALRVETQYF. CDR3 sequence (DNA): TGTGCCAGCAGCGCAGCTCTGAGAGTGGAGACCCAGTACTTC.

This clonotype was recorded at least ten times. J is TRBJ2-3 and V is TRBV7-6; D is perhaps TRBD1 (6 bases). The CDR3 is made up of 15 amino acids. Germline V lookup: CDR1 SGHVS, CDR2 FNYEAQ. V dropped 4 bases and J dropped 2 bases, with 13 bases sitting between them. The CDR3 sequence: CASSSGTLVTDTQYF. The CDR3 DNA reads TGTGCCAGCAGCTCCGGGACACTCGTCACAGATACGCAGTATTTT.

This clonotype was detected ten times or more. The CDR3 DNA reads TGTGCCAGCAGACCGACAGGGTTTGACCCCGGGGAGCTGTTTTTT. Amino acids: CASRPTGFDPGELFF. The V and J genes are TRBV12-3 or TRBV12-4 and TRBJ2-2; 7 nucleotides align to TRBD1. V lost 6 bases to trimming and J lost 6 bases; unmatched junction nucleotides: 10. This CDR3 has 15 residues.

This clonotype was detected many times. CDR3: CSARDPRGDEAFF. The CDR3 DNA reads as TGCAGTGCTAGAGATCCTAGGGGCGATGAAGCTTTCTTT. The genes are TRBV20-1 and TRBJ1-1, with D maybe TRBD1 (5 bases). CDR3 length equals 13 residues. Germline CDR1 is DFQATT and CDR2 is SNEGSKA (reference sequence). Between the trimmed V and J ends, which lost 0 bases and 7 bases, there was a span of 12 bases.

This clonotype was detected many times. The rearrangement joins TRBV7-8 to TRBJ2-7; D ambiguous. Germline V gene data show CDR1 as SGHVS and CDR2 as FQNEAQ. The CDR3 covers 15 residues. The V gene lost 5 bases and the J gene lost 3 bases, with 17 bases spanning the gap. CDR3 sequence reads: CASSATKGKLYEQYF. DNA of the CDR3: TGTGCCAGCAGCGCCACAAAAGGGAAGCTCTACGAGCAGTACTTC.

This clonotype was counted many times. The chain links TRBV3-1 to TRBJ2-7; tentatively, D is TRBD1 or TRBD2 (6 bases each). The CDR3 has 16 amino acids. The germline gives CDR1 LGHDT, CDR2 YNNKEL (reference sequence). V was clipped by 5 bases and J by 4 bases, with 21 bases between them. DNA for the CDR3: TGTGCCAGCAGCAAAAGGATCGGAGGGGGGATTTACGAGCAGTACTTC. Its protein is CASSKRIGGGIYEQYF.

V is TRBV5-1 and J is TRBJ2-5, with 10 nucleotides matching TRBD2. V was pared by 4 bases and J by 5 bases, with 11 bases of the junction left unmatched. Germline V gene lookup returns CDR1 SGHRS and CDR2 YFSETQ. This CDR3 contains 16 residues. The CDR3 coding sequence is TGCGCCAGCAGCCCGGGGACTAGCGAGGGTAGTGAGACCCAGTACTTC. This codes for CASSPGTSEGSETQYF.

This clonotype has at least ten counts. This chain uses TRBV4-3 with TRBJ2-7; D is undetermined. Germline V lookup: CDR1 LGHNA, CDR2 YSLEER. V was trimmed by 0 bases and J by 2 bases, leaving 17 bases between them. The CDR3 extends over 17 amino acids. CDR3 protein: CASSQDPAKTPTYEQYF. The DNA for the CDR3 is TGCGCCAGCAGCCAAGATCCCGCTAAGACACCCACCTACGAGCAGTACTTC.

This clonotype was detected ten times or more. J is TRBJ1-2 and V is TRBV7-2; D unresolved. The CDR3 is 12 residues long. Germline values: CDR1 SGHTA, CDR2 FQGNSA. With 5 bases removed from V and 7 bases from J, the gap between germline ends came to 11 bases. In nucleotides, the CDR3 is TGTGCCAGCAGCCTCGAGTCGTCTGGCTACACCTTC. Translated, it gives CASSLESSGYTF. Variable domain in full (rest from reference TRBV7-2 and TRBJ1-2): GAGVSQSPSNKVTEKGKDVELRCDPISGHTALYWYRQSLGQGLEFLIYFQGNSAPDKSGLPSDRFSAERTGGSVSTLTIQRTQQEDSAVYLCASSLESSGYTFGSGTRLTVV.